This TCR beta chain was identified in a study of cytomegalovirus exposure and HLA in healthy donors. J lost 0 bases, V lost 3 bases, and 7 bases had no gene match. Germline CDR1 and CDR2: MDHEN and SYDVKM. The length of the CDR3 is 16 residues. PCR amplification relied on 60 Vbeta primers (plus 13 Jbeta primers). Generated by immunoSEQ multiplex PCR, the TCRdb table keeps only in-frame clones and is missing some. The table includes around 190,000 clones, roughly three quarters detected once. This clone was recorded only once. The sequencing sample was made of PBMCs. This rearrangement joins TRBV28 to TRBJ2-5; 7 nucleotides agree with TRBD2. The sequence came from a woman aged 50 to 65 in good health and CMV-seronegative. The CDR3 sequence: CASSLGGSAHQETQYF. DNA for the CDR3: TGTGCCAGCAGTTTGGGGGGGTCTGCTCACCAAGAGACCCAGTACTTC.